This T cell receptor (beta chain) comes out of a study of cytomegalovirus exposure and HLA in healthy donors. About the research overall: Assignment to the Caucasian-associated ancestry cluster applied to approximately 79% of the approximately 390 genotyped donors.

Findings and limits, study-wide: Later genetic work tied a missense DCLRE1C variant to beta-chain V and J trimming. Fewer N-insertions (relative to the approximately 670-donor mean) were reportedly seen in an Asian-associated ancestry cluster in a later analysis.

Points on this clone: Its cognate antigen is unknown.

The primer mix had 60 Vbeta and 13 Jbeta primers. Sequencing was performed with immunoSEQ multiplex PCR; in TCRdb, only in-frame clones are kept and a portion is missing. The data contain 110,000 to 150,000 clones, roughly 74% of them singletons. Germline V CDR1 and CDR2: MNHNS, SASEGT. This CDR3 has 13 amino acids. The V gene end was trimmed by 8 bases and the J gene end by 5 bases; junction bases not matched to a gene: 5. Material for sequencing was PBMCs. The sequence was collected from a man aged 35 to 55 in good health and CMV-seronegative. The chain recombines TRBV6-1 with TRBJ2-2; TRBD1 agrees at 7 bases. The CDR3 coding sequence is TGTGCCAGCTGCACAGGGGATACCGGGGAGCTGTTTTTT. Residues: CASCTGDTGELFF.